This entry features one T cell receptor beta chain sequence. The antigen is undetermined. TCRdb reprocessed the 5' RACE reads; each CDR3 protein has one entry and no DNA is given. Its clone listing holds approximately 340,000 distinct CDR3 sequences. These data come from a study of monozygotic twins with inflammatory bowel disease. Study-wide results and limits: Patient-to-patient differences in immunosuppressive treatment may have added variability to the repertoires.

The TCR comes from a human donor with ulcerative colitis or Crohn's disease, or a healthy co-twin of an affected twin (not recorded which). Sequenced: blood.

CDR3 amino acids: CASALAGTVNSPLHF. V gene TRBV27 combines with J gene TRBJ1-6; TCRdb returns TRBD1, unconfirmable since there is no DNA. The CDR3 is 15 amino acids. The germline CDR1 and CDR2 sequences are MNHEY and SMNVEV (reference sequence).